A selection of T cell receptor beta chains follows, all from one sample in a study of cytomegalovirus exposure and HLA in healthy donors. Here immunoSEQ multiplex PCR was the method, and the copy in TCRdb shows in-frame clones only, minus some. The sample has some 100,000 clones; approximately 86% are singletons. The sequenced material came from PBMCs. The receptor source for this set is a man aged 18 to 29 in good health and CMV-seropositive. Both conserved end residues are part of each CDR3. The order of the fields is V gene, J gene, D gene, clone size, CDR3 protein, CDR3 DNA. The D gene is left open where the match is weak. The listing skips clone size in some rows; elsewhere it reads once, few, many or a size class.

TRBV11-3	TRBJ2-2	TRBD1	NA	CASSSRQGLRGNPGELFF	TGTGCCAGCAGCTCTAGACAGGGTCTGAGGGGAAACCCCGGGGAGCTGTTTTTT
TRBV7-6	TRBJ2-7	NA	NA	CASSPGDRKVSYEQYF	TGTGCCAGCAGCCCGGGGGACAGAAAGGTCTCCTACGAGCAGTACTTC
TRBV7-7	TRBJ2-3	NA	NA	CASSPSEADTQYF	TGTGCTAGCAGCCCTAGTGAGGCAGATACGCAGTATTTT
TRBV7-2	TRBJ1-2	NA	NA	CASSLLSGIYGYTF	TGTGCCAGCAGCTTATTGTCAGGGATCTATGGCTACACCTTC
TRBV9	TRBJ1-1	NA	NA	CASSRNMNTEAFF	TGTGCCAGCAGCCGTAACATGAACACTGAAGCTTTCTTT
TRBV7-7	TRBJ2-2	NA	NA	CASSPSVNTGELFF	TGTGCCAGCAGCCCTTCGGTGAACACCGGGGAGCTGTTTTTT
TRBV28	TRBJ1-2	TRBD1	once	CASSPDRGNYGYTF	TGTGCCAGCAGTCCCGACAGGGGGAACTATGGCTACACCTTC
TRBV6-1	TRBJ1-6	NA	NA	CASSFQARVHSPLHF	TGTGCCAGCAGTTTCCAAGCGAGGGTCCATTCACCCCTCCACTTT
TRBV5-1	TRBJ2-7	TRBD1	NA	CASSLVGQRSSYEQYF	TGCGCCAGCAGCTTGGTGGGACAGCGCAGCTCCTACGAGCAGTACTTC
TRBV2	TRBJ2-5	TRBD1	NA	CASSAESGGETQYF	TGTGCCAGCAGTGCGGAGTCAGGGGGAGAGACCCAGTACTTC
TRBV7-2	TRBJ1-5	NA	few	CASSLEQNQPQHF	TGTGCCAGCAGCTTAGAACAGAATCAGCCCCAGCATTTT
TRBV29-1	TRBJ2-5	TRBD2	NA	CSVEGASGIQETQYF	TGCAGCGTTGAGGGGGCTAGCGGGATTCAAGAGACCCAGTACTTC
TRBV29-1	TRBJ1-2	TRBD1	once	CSAVGTGPYGYTF	TGCAGCGCCGTAGGGACAGGGCCCTATGGCTACACCTTC
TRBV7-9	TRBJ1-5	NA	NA	CASSLGAGNNQPQHF	TGTGCCAGCAGCTTAGGGGCAGGGAACAATCAGCCCCAGCATTTT
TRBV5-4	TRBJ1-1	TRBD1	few	CASSVYLGQGSTEAFF	TGTGCCAGCAGCGTCTACCTGGGACAGGGGAGCACTGAAGCTTTCTTT
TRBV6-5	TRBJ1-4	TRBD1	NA	CASSRTGDGEKLFF	TGTGCCAGCAGCCGTACAGGGGATGGTGAAAAACTGTTTTTT
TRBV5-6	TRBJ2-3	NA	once	CASSLGHLQDTQYF	TGTGCCAGCAGCTTGGGACACCTTCAGGATACGCAGTATTTT
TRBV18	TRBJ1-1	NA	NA	CASSPRRTEAFF	TGTGCCAGCTCACCGAGGCGCACTGAAGCTTTCTTT
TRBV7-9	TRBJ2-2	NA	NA	CASSFDTTNTGELFF	TGTGCCAGCAGCTTCGACACGACGAACACCGGGGAGCTGTTTTTT
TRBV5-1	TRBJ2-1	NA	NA	CASSSSRVSLNNEQFF	TGCGCCAGCAGCTCCTCCCGAGTAAGCCTAAACAATGAGCAGTTCTTC
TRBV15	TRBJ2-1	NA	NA	CATSRGHRSSYNEQFF	TGTGCCACCAGCAGGGGTCACAGGAGCTCCTACAATGAGCAGTTCTTC
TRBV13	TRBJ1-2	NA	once	CASSLASQGYGYTF	TGTGCCAGCAGCTTAGCATCCCAGGGATACGGCTACACCTTC
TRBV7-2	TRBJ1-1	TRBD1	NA	CASSLSADREGSNTEAFF	TGTGCCAGCAGCTTGTCGGCGGACAGGGAAGGGTCGAACACTGAAGCTTTCTTT
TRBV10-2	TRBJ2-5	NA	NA	CASSEVRVGVGYDF	TGCGCCAGCAGTGAAGTCCGGGTAGGGGTCGGCTACGACTTC
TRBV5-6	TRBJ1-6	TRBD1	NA	CASSSGTGDSPLHF	TGTGCCAGCAGCTCAGGGACAGGGGATTCACCCCTCCACTTT
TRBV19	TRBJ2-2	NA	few	CASSIYGELFF	TGTGCCAGTAGTATTTACGGGGAGCTGTTTTTT
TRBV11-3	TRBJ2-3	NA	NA	CASSLGVGLGTDTQYF	TGTGCCAGCAGCTTAGGTGTGGGCTTAGGCACAGATACGCAGTATTTT
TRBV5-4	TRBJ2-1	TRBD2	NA	CASSTGLAAYNEQFF	TGTGCCAGCAGCACGGGACTAGCAGCCTACAATGAGCAGTTCTTC
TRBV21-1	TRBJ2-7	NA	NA	CASQDRGHYEQYF	TGTGCCAGCCAGGACAGGGGGCACTACGAGCAGTACTTC
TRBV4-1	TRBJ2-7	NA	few	CASSQDWSRYEQYF	TGCGCCAGCAGCCAAGACTGGTCCCGGTACGAGCAGTACTTC
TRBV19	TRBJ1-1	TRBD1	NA	CASRTTGVPQLNTEAFF	TGTGCCAGTAGAACCACAGGGGTCCCTCAGCTGAACACTGAAGCTTTCTTT
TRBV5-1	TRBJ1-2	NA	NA	CASSDGQNYGYTF	TGCGCCAGCAGCGACGGACAGAACTATGGCTACACCTTC
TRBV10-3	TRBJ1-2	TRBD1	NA	CAISATGQGIVYGYTF	TGTGCCATCAGCGCAACGGGACAGGGAATCGTCTATGGCTACACCTTC
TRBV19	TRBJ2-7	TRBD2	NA	CASSSGGPGEQYF	TGTGCCAGTAGTAGCGGGGGGCCGGGTGAGCAGTACTTC
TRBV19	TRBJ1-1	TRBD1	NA	CASSHPTGGGLNTEAFF	TGTGCCAGTAGTCACCCGACAGGGGGCGGACTGAACACTGAAGCTTTCTTT
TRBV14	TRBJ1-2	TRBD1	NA	CASSQAGTVPYGYTF	TGTGCCAGCAGCCAAGCAGGGACAGTTCCTTATGGCTACACCTTC
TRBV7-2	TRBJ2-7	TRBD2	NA	CASSLVASGEYEQYF	TGTGCCAGCAGCTTAGTAGCTAGCGGGGAATACGAGCAGTACTTC
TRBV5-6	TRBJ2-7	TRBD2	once	CASSLVRGGYEQYF	TGTGCCAGCAGCTTGGTACGGGGGGGCTACGAGCAGTACTTC
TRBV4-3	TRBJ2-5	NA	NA	CASSQEGGVHQETQYF	TGCGCCAGCAGCCAAGAAGGGGGGGTCCACCAAGAGACCCAGTACTTC
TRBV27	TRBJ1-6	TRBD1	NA	CASSSLGQEKSPLHF	TGTGCCAGCAGTTCCCTTGGACAGGAGAAGTCACCCCTCCACTTT
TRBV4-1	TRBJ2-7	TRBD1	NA	CASSPTGGPYEQYF	TGCGCCAGCAGCCCAACAGGGGGGCCCTACGAGCAGTACTTC
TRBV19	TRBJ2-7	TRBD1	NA	CASSRTGAAYYEQYF	TGTGCCAGTAGTCGGACAGGCGCCGCGTATTACGAGCAGTACTTC
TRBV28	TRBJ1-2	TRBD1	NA	CASSLRQGTGYGYTF	TGTGCCAGCAGTTTAAGACAGGGGACAGGGTATGGCTACACCTTC
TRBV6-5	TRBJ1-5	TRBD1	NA	CASSLRTGRDQPQHF	TGTGCCAGCAGCCTTCGGACAGGGAGGGATCAGCCCCAGCATTTT
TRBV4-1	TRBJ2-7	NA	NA	CASSQDRDYEQYF	TGCGCCAGCAGCCAAGATCGAGACTACGAGCAGTACTTC
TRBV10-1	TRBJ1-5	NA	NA	CASSESRRRFSNQPQHF	TGCGCCAGCAGTGAGTCGAGGAGACGGTTTAGCAATCAGCCCCAGCATTTT
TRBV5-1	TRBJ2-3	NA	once	CASARALGTDTQYF	TGCGCCAGCGCGAGGGCCCTCGGCACAGATACGCAGTATTTT
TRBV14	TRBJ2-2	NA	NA	CASSQVRAGELFF	TGTGCCAGCAGCCAAGTTCGGGCCGGGGAGCTGTTTTTT
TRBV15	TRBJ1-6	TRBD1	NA	CATSREGGQGRTLHF	TGTGCCACCAGCAGAGAGGGAGGACAGGGCCGGACCCTCCACTTT
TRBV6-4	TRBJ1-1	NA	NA	CASSTGTEAFF	TGTGCCAGCAGCACGGGCACTGAAGCTTTCTTT
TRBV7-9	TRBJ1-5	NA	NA	CASSLAAGQPQHF	TGTGCCAGCAGCTTAGCAGCAGGGCAGCCCCAGCATTTT
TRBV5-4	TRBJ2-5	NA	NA	CASSLAGGGRETQYF	TGTGCCAGCAGCTTGGCAGGGGGCGGGAGAGAGACCCAGTACTTC
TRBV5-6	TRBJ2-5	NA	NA	CASSLTGNQYF	TGTGCCAGCAGCTTGACAGGGAACCAGTACTTC
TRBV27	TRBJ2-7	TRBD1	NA	CASTLRQGVYEQYF	TGTGCCAGCACATTAAGGCAGGGGGTCTACGAGCAGTACTTC
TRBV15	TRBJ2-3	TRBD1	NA	CATSRKPGQGASNTQYF	TGTGCCACCAGCAGAAAACCCGGACAGGGGGCTTCAAATACGCAGTATTTT
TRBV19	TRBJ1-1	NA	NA	CASSPSFNTEAFF	TGTGCCAGTAGTCCGTCCTTTAACACTGAAGCTTTCTTT
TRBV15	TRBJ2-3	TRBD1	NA	CATSRDRATTDTQYF	TGTGCCACCAGCAGGGACAGGGCTACCACAGATACGCAGTATTTT
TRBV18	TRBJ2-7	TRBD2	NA	CASSPRGGGAGEQYF	TGTGCCAGCTCACCACGAGGCGGGGGAGCTGGCGAGCAGTACTTC
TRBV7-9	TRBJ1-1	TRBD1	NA	CASSFTPGQGKTEAFF	TGTGCCAGCAGCTTTACGCCGGGACAGGGTAAGACTGAAGCTTTCTTT
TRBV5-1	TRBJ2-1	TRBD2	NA	CASSGPGLAGGTLSSEQFF	TGCGCCAGCAGCGGCCCGGGACTAGCGGGGGGGACTTTGAGTAGTGAGCAGTTCTTC